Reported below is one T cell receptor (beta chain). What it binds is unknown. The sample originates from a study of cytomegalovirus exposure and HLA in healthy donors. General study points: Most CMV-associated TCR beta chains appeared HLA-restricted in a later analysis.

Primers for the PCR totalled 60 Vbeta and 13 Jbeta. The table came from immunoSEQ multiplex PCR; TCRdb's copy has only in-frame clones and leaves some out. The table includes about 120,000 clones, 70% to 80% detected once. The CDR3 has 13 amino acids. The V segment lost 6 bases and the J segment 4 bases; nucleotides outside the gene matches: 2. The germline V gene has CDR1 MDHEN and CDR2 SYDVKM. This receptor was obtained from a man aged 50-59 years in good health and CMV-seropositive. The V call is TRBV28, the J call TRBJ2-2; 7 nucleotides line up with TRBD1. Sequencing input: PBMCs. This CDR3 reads CASSDRATGELFF. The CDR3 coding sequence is TGTGCCAGCAGCGACAGGGCCACCGGGGAGCTGTTTTTT.